This is a list of T cell receptor beta chains from one sample in a study of blood T cells in healthy people across ages. TCRdb itself ran the 5' RACE reads through MiXCR, one entry per CDR3 protein. The sample consists of approximately 690,000 distinct CDR3 sequences, 35% to 50% of them appearing once. Sequencing used blood. The receptors derive from a man of 80 years or more in good health. Both conserved end residues are part of each CDR3. D genes are given only for firm matches. Clone size is given for some rows only: seen once, a few or many times, or a class if the clone is expanded.

V gene	clone size	D gene	J gene	CDR3 protein	CDR3 DNA
TRBV9	few	-	TRBJ2-4	CASSVGGGAGDWEQYF	TGTGCCAGCAGCGTAGGGGGAGGTGCAGGGGATTGGGAGCAGTACTTC
TRBV3-1	few	-	TRBJ2-5	CASSQFDSRETQYF	TGTGCCAGCAGCCAATTCGACAGCAGGGAGACCCAGTACTTC
TRBV5-6	once	-	TRBJ2-3	CASSLRGETDTQYF	TGTGCCAGCAGCTTGAGGGGAGAAACAGATACGCAGTATTTT
TRBV20-1	-	TRBD1	TRBJ2-2	CSARQDRTNTGELFF	TGCAGTGCTAGACAGGACAGGACGAACACCGGGGAGCTGTTTTTT
TRBV14	-	TRBD2	TRBJ2-6	CASSSRLLAGVSGANVLTF	TGTGCCAGCAGCAGCCGCTTACTAGCGGGAGTGTCCGGGGCCAACGTCCTGACTTTC
TRBV12-3/TRBV12-4	few	-	TRBJ1-2	CASTTGQASNYGYTF	TGTGCCAGCACCACTGGTCAGGCTTCTAACTATGGCTACACCTTC
TRBV20-1	few	TRBD2	TRBJ2-2	CSAKGTSGGTGELFF	TGCAGTGCTAAAGGGACTAGCGGGGGGACCGGGGAGCTGTTTTTT
TRBV5-1	few	TRBD2	TRBJ2-3	CASSLSGGITDTQYF	TGCGCCAGCAGCCTTAGCGGGGGGATCACAGATACGCAGTATTTT
TRBV10-3	-	-	TRBJ2-3	CAISESRVTDTQYF	TGTGCCATCAGTGAGTCTCGGGTAACAGATACGCAGTATTTT
TRBV29-1	many	TRBD2	TRBJ2-1	CSVVGLAAYNEQFF	TGCAGCGTTGTTGGGCTAGCGGCCTACAATGAGCAGTTCTTC
TRBV29-1	-	-	TRBJ2-2	CSVGHREVTGELFF	TGCAGCGTTGGCCACAGGGAAGTCACCGGGGAGCTGTTTTTT
TRBV20-1	many	TRBD2	TRBJ2-5	CSATPPAGGQETQYF	TGCAGTGCGACTCCACCGGCGGGAGGCCAAGAGACCCAGTACTTC
TRBV10-2	-	-	TRBJ2-7	CASRDTGTTYEQYF	TGCGCCAGCAGGGACACCGGGACCACCTACGAGCAGTACTTC
TRBV5-6	few	TRBD1	TRBJ2-7	CASSPDTGGGIYEQYF	TGTGCCAGCAGCCCAGACACAGGGGGCGGTATCTACGAGCAGTACTTC
TRBV21-1	few	-	TRBJ2-7	CASSKALTSGSLSYEQYF	TGTGCCAGCAGCAAAGCGCTGACTAGCGGGAGTTTAAGCTACGAGCAGTACTTC
TRBV20-1	-	TRBD2	TRBJ2-1	CSASTSILLAGPPNEQFF	TGCAGTGCTAGCACCTCGATCCTACTAGCGGGACCTCCCAATGAGCAGTTCTTC
TRBV7-2	-	-	TRBJ2-2	CASSTRSRGGGELFF	TGTGCCAGCAGTACGAGATCGCGGGGTGGCGGGGAGCTGTTTTTT
TRBV4-1	once	TRBD2	TRBJ2-4	CASSQASGRAGNIQYF	TGCGCCAGCAGCCAAGCTAGCGGGAGGGCCGGAAACATTCAGTACTTC
TRBV6-5	-	-	TRBJ2-3	CASSYGSNTDTQYF	TGTGCCAGCAGTTACGGGTCAAACACAGATACGCAGTATTTT
TRBV9	-	-	TRBJ2-7	CASSVTPGYEQYF	TGTGCCAGCAGCGTAACTCCTGGCTACGAGCAGTACTTC
TRBV7-2	many	-	TRBJ2-7	CASSLVASSYEQYF	TGTGCCAGCAGCTTAGTAGCTAGCTCCTACGAGCAGTACTTC
TRBV7-2	few	TRBD2	TRBJ2-5	CASSFRGGTQYF	TGTGCCAGCAGCTTTCGGGGGGGGACCCAGTACTTC
TRBV9	-	TRBD1	TRBJ2-4	CASSPGTGSNIQYF	TGTGCCAGCAGCCCTGGGACAGGGTCAAACATTCAGTACTTC
TRBV20-1	once	-	TRBJ2-5	CSARDPPETQYF	TGCAGTGCTAGAGATCCCCCAGAGACCCAGTACTTC
TRBV5-1	-	TRBD2	TRBJ2-1	CASSPWTSGSSEQFF	TGCGCCAGCAGCCCGTGGACTAGCGGGAGTAGTGAGCAGTTCTTC
TRBV7-3	-	TRBD2	TRBJ2-1	CASSSSGISYNEQFF	TGTGCCAGCAGTTCTAGCGGGATCTCCTACAATGAGCAGTTCTTC
TRBV3-1	-	-	TRBJ2-3	CASSQDIGPTDTQYF	TGTGCCAGCAGCCAAGACATCGGTCCCACAGATACGCAGTATTTT
TRBV12-3/TRBV12-4	few	-	TRBJ1-4	CASSHPKGEPTNEKLFF	TGTGCCAGCAGCCACCCCAAGGGGGAACCAACTAATGAAAAACTGTTTTTT
TRBV7-2	-	-	TRBJ2-3	CASSHPGSRRAYF	TGTGCCAGCAGCCACCCCGGGAGCCGACGCGCGTATTTT
TRBV27	-	-	TRBJ2-7	CASSPPGLINPYNEQYF	TGTGCCAGCAGTCCACCGGGACTCATAAACCCCTACAATGAGCAGTACTTC
TRBV7-7	few	-	TRBJ2-1	CASSLGGDYNEQFF	TGTGCTAGCAGCTTAGGGGGAGACTACAATGAGCAGTTCTTC